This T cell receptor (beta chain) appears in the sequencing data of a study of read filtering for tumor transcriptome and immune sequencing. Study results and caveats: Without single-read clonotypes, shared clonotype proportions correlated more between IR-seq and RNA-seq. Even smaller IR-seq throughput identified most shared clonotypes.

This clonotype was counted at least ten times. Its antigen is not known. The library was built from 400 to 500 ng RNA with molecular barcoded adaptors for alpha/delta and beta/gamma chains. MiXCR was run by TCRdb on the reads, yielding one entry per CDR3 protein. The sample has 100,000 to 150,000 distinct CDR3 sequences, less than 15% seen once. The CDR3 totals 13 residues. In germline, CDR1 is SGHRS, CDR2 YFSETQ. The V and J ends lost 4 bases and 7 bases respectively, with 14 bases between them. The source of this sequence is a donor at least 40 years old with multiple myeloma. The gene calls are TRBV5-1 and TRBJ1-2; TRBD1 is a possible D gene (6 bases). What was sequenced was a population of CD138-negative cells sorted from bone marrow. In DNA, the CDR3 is TGCGCCAGCAGCAAGATACAGGGTTCTGGCTACACCTTC. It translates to CASSKIQGSGYTF.